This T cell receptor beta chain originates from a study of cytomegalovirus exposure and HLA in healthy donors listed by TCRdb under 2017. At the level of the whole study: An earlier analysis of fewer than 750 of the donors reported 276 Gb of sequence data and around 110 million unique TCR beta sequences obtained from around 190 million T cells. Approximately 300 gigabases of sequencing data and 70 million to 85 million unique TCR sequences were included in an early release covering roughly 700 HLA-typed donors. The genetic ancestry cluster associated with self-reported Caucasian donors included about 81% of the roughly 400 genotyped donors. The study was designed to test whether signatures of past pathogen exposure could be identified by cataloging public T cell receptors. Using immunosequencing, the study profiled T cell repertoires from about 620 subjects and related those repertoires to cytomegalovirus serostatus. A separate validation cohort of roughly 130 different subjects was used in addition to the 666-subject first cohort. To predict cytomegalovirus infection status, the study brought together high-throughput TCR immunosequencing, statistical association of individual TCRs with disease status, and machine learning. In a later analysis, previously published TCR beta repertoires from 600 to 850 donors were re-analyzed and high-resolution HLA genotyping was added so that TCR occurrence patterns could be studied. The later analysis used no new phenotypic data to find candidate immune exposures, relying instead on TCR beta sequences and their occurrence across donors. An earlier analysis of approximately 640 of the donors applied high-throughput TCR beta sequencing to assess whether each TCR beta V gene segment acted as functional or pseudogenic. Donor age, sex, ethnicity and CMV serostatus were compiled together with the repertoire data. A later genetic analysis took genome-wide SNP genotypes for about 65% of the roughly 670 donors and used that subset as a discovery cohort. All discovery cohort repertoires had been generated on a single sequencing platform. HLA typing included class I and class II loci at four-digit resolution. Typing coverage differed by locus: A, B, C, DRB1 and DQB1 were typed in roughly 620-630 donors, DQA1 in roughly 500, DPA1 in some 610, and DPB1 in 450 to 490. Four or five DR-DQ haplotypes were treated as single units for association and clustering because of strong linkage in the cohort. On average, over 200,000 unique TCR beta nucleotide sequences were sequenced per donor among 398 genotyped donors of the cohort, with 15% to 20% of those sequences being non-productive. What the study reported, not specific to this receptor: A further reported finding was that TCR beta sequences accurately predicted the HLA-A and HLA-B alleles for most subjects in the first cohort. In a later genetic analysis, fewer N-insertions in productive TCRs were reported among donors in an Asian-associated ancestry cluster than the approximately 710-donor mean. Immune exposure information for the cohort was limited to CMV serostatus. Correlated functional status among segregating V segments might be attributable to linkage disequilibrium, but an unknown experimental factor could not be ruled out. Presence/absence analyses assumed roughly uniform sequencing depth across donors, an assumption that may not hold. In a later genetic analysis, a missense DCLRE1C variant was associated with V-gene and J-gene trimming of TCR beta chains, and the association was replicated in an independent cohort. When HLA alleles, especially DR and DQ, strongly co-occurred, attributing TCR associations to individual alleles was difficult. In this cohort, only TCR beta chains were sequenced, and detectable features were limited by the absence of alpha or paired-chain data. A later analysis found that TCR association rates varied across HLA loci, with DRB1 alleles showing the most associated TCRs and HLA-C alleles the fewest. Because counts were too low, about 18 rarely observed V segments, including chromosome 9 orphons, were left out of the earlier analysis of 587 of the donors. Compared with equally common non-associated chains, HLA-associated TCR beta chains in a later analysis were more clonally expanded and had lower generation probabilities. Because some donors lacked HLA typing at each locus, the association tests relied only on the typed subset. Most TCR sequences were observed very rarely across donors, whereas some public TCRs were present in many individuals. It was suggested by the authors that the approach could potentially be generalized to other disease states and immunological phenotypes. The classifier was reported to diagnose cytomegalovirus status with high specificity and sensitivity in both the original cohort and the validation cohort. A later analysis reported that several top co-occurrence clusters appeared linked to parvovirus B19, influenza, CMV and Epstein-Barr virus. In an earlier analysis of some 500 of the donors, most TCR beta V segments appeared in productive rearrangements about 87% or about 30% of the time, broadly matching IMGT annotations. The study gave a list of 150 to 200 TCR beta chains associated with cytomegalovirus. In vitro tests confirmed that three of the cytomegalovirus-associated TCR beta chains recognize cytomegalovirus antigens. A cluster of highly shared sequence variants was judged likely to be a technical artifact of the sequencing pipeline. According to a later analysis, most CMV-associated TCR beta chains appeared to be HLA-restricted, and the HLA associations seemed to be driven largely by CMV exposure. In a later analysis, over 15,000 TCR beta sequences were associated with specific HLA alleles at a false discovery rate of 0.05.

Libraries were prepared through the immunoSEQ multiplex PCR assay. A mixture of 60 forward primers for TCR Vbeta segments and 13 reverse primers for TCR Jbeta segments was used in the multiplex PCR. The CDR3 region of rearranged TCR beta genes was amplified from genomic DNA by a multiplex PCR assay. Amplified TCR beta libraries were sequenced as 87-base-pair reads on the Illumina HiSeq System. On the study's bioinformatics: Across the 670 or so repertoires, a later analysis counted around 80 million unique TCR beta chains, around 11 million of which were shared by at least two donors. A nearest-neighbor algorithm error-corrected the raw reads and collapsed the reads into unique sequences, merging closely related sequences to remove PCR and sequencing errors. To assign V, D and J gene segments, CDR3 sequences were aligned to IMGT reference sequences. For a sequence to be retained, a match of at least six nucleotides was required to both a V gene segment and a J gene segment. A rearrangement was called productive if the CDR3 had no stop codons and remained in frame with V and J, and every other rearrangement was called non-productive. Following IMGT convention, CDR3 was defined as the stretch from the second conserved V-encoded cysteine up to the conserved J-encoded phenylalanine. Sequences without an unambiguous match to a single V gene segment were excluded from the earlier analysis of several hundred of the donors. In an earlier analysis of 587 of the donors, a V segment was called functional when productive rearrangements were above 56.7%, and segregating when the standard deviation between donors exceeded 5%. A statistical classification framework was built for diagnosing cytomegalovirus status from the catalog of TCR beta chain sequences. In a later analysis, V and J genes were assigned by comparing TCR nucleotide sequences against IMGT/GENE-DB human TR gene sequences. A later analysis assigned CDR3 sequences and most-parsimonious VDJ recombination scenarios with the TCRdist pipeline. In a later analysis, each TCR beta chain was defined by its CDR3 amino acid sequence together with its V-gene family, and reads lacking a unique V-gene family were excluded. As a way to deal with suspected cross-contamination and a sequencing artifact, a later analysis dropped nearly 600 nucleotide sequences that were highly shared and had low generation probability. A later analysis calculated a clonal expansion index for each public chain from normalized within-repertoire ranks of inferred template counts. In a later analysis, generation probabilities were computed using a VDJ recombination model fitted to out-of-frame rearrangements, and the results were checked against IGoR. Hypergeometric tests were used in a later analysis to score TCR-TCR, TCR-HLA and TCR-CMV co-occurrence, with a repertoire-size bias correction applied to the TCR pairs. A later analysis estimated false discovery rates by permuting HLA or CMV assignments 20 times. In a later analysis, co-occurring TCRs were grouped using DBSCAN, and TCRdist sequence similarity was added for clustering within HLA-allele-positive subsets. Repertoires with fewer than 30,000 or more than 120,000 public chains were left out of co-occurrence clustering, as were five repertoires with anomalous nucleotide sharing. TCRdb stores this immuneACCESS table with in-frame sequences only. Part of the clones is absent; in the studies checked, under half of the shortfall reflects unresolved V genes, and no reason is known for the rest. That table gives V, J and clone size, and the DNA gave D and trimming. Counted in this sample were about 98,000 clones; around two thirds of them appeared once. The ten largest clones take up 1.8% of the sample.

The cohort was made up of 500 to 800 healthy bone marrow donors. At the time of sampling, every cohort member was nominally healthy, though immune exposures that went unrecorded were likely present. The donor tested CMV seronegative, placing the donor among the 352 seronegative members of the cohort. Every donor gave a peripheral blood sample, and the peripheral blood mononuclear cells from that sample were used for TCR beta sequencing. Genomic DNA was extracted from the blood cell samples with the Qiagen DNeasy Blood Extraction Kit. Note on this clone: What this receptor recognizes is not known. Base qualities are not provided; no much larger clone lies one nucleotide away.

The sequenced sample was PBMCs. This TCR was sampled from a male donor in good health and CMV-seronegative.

The CDR3 region has the sequence CASSLGGGNEKLFF. The nucleotides are TGTGCCAGCAGTTTAGGAGGGGGCAACGAAAAACTGTTTTTT. The V and J genes are TRBV28 and TRBJ1-4; a stretch of 7 junction bases matches TRBD1. Here V drops 2 bases and J drops 8 bases, and the junction holds 5 bases not matched to any gene. The CDR3 sequence holds 14 residues, the cysteine and phenylalanine included. Only the CDR3 portion is preserved as DNA: 42 bases, with reading frame beginning at the first base. Taken from the germline V gene, the CDR1 and CDR2 loops are MDHEN and SYDVKM.